This TCR beta chain was sequenced during a study of monozygotic twins with inflammatory bowel disease. A word on this clonotype: Its antigen is not identified.

From its re-call of the 5' RACE reads, TCRdb lists each CDR3 protein once, without DNA. In all, the sample yields about 450,000 distinct CDR3 sequences. Whole-study findings and limits: A lone strong IBD-associated signal or clonotype found no support.

The clonotype originates from a human donor with ulcerative colitis or Crohn's disease, or a healthy co-twin of an affected twin (not recorded which). Sequenced input: blood.

The CDR3 reads CATSVRSSEQFF. The chain employs TRBV24-1 and TRBJ2-1. Per the germline V gene, CDR1 is KGHDR and CDR2 is SFDVKD. The CDR3 length is 12 residues.